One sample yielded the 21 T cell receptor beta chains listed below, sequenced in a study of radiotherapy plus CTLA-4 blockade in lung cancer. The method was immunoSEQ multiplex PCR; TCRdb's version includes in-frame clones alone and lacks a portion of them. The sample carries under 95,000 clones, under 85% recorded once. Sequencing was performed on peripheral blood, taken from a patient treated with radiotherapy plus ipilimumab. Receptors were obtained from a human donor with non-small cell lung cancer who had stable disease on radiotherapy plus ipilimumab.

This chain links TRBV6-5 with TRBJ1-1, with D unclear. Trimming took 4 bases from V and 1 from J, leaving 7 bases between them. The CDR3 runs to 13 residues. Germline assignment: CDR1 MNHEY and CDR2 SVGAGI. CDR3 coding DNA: TGTGCCAGCAGTTTAGATCCGAACACTGAAGCTTTCTTT. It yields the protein CASSLDPNTEAFF.

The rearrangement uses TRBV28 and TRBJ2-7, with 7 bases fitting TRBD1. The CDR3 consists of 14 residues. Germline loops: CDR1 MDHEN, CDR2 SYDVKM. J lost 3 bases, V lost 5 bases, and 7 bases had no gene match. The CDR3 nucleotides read TGTGCCAGCAGTCCACGGGGACAGAGCTACGAGCAGTACTTC. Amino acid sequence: CASSPRGQSYEQYF.

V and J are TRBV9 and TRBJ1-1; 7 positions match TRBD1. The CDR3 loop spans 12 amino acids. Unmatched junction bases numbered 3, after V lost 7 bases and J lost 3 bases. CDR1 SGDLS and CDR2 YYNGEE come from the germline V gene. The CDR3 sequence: CASGTADTEAFF. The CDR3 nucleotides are TGTGCCAGCGGGACAGCAGACACTGAAGCTTTCTTT.

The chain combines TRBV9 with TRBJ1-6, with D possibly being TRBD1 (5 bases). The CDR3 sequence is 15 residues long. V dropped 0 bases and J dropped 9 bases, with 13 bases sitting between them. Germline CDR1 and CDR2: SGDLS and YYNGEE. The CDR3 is CASSVEGNSPSPLHF. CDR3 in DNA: TGTGCCAGCAGCGTAGAGGGGAACTCACCTTCACCCCTCCACTTT.

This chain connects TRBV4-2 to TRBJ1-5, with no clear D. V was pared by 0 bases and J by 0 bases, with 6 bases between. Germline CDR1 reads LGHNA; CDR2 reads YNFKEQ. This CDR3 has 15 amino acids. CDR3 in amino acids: CASSQDPNSNQPQHF. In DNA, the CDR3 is TGTGCCAGCAGCCAAGACCCAAATAGCAATCAGCCCCAGCATTTT.

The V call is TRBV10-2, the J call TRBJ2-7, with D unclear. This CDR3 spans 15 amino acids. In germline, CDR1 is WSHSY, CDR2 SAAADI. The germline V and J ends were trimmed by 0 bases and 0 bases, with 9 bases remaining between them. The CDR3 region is CASSESIYPSYEQYF. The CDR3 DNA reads TGCGCCAGCAGTGAGTCGATCTATCCCTCCTACGAGCAGTACTTC.

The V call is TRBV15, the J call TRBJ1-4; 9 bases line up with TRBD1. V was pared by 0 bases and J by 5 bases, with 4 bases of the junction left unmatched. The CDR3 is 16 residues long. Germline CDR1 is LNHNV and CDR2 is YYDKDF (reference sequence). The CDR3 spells CATSREGTGRNEKLFF. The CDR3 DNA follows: TGTGCCACCAGCAGAGAGGGGACAGGGAGGAATGAAAAACTGTTTTTT.

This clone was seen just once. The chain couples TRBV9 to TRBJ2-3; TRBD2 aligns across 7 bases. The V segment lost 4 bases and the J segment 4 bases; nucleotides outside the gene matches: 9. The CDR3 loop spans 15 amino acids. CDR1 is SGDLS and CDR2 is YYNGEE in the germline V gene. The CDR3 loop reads CASSFRAGTSDTQYF. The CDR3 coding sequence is TGTGCCAGCAGCTTTAGAGCGGGGACGTCAGATACGCAGTATTTT.

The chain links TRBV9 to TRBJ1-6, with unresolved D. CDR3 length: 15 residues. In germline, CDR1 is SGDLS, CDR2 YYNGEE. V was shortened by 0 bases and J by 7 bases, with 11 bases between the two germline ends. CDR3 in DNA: TGTGCCAGCAGCGTAGCTGTCGGTAGGAATTCACCCCTCCACTTT. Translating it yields CASSVAVGRNSPLHF.

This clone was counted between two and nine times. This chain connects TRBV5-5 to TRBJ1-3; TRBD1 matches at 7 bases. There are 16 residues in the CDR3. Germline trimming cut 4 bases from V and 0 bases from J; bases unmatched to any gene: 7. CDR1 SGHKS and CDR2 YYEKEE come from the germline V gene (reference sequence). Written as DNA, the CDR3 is TGTGCCAGCAGCAGGGGGGACAGTCCCTCTGGAAACACCATATATTTT. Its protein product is CASSRGDSPSGNTIYF.

The CDR3 DNA follows: TGCGCCAGCAGCCAACGTAGCCATACAGATACGCAGTATTTT. It encodes CASSQRSHTDTQYF. The gene calls are TRBV4-1 and TRBJ2-3, with D hard to call. Per germline, CDR1 MGHRA and CDR2 YSYEKL. Deletions cut 2 bases from V and 3 bases from J, with 9 bases between. This CDR3 is built from 14 residues.

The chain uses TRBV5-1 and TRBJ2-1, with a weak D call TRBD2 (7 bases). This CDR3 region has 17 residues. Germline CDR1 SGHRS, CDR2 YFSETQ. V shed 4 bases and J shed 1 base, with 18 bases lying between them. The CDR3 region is CASSPVGGEHSYNEQFF. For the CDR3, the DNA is TGCGCCAGCAGCCCCGTAGGGGGGGAGCATTCCTACAATGAGCAGTTCTTC.

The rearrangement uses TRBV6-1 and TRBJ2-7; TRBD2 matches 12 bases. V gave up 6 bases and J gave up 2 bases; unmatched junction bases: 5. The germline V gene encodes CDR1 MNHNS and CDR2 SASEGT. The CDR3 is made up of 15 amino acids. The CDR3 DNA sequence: TGTGCCAGCAGCGAGGGACTAGCGGGTGCCTACGAGCAGTACTTC. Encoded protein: CASSEGLAGAYEQYF.

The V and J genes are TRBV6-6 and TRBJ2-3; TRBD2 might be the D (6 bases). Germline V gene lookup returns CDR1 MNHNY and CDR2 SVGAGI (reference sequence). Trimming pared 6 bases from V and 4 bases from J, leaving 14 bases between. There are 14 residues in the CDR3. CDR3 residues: CASREGTSADTQYF. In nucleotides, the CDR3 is TGTGCCAGCAGGGAGGGAACGAGTGCAGATACGCAGTATTTT.

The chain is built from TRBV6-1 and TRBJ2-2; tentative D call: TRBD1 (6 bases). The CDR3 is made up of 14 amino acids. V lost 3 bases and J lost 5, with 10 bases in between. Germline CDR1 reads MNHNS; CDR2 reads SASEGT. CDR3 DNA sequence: TGTGCCAGCAGTGATCCAGGGGAAACCGGGGAGCTGTTTTTT. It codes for CASSDPGETGELFF.

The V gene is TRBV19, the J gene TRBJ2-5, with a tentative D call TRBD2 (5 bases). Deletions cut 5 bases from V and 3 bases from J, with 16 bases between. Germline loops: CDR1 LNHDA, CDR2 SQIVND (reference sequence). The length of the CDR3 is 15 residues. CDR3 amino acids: CASSRGQVAEETQYF. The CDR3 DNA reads TGTGCCAGTAGTCGGGGTCAGGTGGCGGAAGAGACCCAGTACTTC.

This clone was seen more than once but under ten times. The CDR3 here is CASSSRTGARPSLETQYF. CDR3 DNA sequence: TGTGCCAGCAGCAGCCGGACAGGGGCCCGACCCTCCCTAGAGACCCAGTACTTC. This chain uses TRBV11-2 with TRBJ2-5; TRBD1 agrees at 9 bases. Germline V gene lookup returns CDR1 SGHAT and CDR2 FQNNGV. This CDR3 region has 18 residues. Trimming took 5 bases from V and 4 from J; bases not matched to a gene: 17.

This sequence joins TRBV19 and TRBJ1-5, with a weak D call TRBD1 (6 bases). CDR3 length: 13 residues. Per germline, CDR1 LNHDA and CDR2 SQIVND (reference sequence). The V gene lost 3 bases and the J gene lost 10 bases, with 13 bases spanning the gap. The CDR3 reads CASSISAGDPQHF. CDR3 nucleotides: TGTGCCAGTAGTATTTCGGCAGGGGACCCCCAGCATTTT.

CDR3 in amino acids: CASSRPAGTFTYEQYF. The CDR3 DNA reads TGTGCCAGCAGCCGACCCGCCGGGACTTTTACCTACGAGCAGTACTTC. The chain joins TRBV7-8 to TRBJ2-7; TRBD2 is a possible D gene (6 bases). The germline V gene has CDR1 SGHVS and CDR2 FQNEAQ. The CDR3 is 16 residues long. V gave up 5 bases and J gave up 2 bases, with 19 bases separating them.

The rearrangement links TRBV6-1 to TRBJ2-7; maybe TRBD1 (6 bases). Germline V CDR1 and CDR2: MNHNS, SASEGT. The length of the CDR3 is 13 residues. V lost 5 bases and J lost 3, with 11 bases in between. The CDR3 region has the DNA TGTGCCAGCAGTTTGGGACAAGACTACGAGCAGTACTTC. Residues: CASSLGQDYEQYF.

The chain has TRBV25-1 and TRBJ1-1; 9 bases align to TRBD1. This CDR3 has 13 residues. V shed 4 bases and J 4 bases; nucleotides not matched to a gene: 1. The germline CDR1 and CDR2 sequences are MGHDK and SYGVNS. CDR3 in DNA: TGTGCCAGCAGTGTGACAGGGGGCACTGAAGCTTTCTTT. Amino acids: CASSVTGGTEAFF. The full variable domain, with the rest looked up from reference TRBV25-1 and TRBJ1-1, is EADIYQTPRYLVIGTGKKITLECSQTMGHDKMYWYQQDPGMELHLIHYSYGVNSTEKGDLSSESTVSRIRTEHFPLTLESARPSHTSQYLCASSVTGGTEAFFGQGTRLTVV.